Described below is a single TCR beta chain sequence and its context. This specimen belongs to a study of cytomegalovirus exposure and HLA in healthy donors. CDR1 and CDR2 (germline): SGHNT, YYREEE (reference sequence). V shed 0 bases and J shed 4 bases, with 10 bases lying between them. The CDR3 is 15 residues long. Primers: 60 Vbeta forward and 13 Jbeta reverse. Method: immunoSEQ multiplex PCR; TCRdb's copy keeps in-frame clones and lacks some. The repertoire consists of 150,000 to 200,000 clones, with 77% occurring once and the leading ten covering 1.2% to 1.5%. The sample was PBMCs. The sequence derives from a woman aged 25 to 45 in good health and CMV-seropositive. The J gene is TRBJ2-2, the V gene TRBV5-4, with D perhaps TRBD2 (5 bases). Here the CDR3 reads CASSLGERGTGELFF. In DNA form, the CDR3 reads TGTGCCAGCAGCTTGGGAGAACGGGGCACCGGGGAGCTGTTTTTT.